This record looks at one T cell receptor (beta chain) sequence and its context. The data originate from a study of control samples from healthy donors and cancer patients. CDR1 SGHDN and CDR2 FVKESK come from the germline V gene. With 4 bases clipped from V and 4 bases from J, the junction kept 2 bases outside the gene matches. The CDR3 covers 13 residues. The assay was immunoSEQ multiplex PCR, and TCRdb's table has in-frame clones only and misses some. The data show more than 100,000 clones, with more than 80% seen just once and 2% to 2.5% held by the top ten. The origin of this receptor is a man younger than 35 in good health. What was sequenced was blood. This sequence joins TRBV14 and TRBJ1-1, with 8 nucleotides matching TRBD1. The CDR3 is CASSRTGITEAFF. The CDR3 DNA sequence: TGTGCCAGCAGCCGGACAGGGATCACTGAAGCTTTCTTT.